These 8 T cell receptor beta chains were sequenced from one sample in a study of T cells in Graves' hyperthyroidism and ophthalmopathy. Amplified regions were TCR beta CDR3 sequences from RNA transcripts. During a first-round RT-PCR of the TCR CDR3, the HTBI primer set was used. Each CDR3 protein is one row after TCRdb ran MiXCR on the multiplex PCR reads. The sample consists of more than 500,000 distinct CDR3 sequences, 46% of them appearing once. The source material was peripheral blood or thyroid tissue (not recorded which). The receptor set was obtained from an adult woman with Graves' disease, either hyperthyroidism or ophthalmopathy (not recorded which).

This clonotype showed up just once. The junction shows a germline mismatch at one end, possibly a read error. The chain links TRBV10-3 to TRBJ2-5; 7 bases align to TRBD2. This CDR3 is 12 amino acids long. In germline, CDR1 is ENHRY, CDR2 SYGVKD. This CDR3 reads CAIRPGEGTLYF. The CDR3 DNA is TGTGCCATCAGACCGGGGGAGGGGACCCTGTACTTC.

The chain combines TRBV29-1 with TRBJ1-4; 9 positions agree with TRBD1. The CDR3 is 13 residues long. Trimming removed 5 bases from V and 8 bases from J; junction bases left unmatched: 6. CDR1 and CDR2 from the germline V gene are SQVTM and ANQGSEA. The CDR3 protein is CSVRQGDGEKLFF. CDR3 in DNA: TGCAGCGTTCGACAGGGGGACGGGGAAAAACTGTTTTTT.

This clonotype was detected only a few times. The rearrangement links TRBV28 to TRBJ2-5, with D perhaps TRBD1 (5 bases). The germline V gene has CDR1 MDHEN and CDR2 SYDVKM. The CDR3 extends over 15 amino acids. V lost 10 bases to trimming and J lost 1 base, with 19 bases between them. The CDR3: CATSLGRVTQETQYF. The CDR3 nucleotides are TGTGCCACTTCTCTGGGCAGGGTAACCCAAGAGACCCAGTACTTC. The complete variable domain, with remaining parts taken from reference TRBV28 and TRBJ2-5, reads DVKVTQSSRYLVKRTGEKVFLECVQDMDHENMFWYRQDPGLGLRLIYFSYDVKMKEKGDIPEGYSVSREKKERFSLILESASTNQTSMYLCATSLGRVTQETQYFGPGTRLLVL.

This clonotype was recorded many times. The chain joins TRBV6-2 or TRBV6-3 to TRBJ2-5; 8 positions match TRBD1. Germline loops: CDR1 MNHEY, CDR2 SVGEGT. J was trimmed by 4 bases and V by 2 bases; bases with no gene match: 3. The CDR3 consists of 14 residues. The CDR3 sequence: CASSYGQGGETQYF. The DNA for the CDR3 is TGTGCCAGCAGTTACGGACAGGGTGGAGAGACCCAGTACTTC.

This clonotype was recorded many times. V is TRBV4-1 and J is TRBJ2-7, with D maybe TRBD2 (6 bases). Germline values: CDR1 MGHRA, CDR2 YSYEKL. This CDR3 spans 14 amino acids. V lost 2 bases, J lost 7 bases, and 15 bases lay in between. In DNA, the CDR3 is TGCGCCAGCAGCCAATACGGGAGTGAGGAAGAGCAGTACTTC. Its translation is CASSQYGSEEEQYF.

The V call is TRBV29-1, the J call TRBJ2-5, with 11 bases lining up with TRBD2. CDR3 length: 18 amino acids. With V trimmed by 7 bases and J by 2 bases, 18 bases remained unmatched. From germline, CDR1 is SQVTM and CDR2 ANQGSEA. The CDR3 nucleotides are TGCAGCGCTGTACAGGGGGGTAGCGGGAGGGCCACTCAAGAGACCCAGTACTTC. Encoded protein: CSAVQGGSGRATQETQYF.

This clonotype has just a few counts. The J gene is TRBJ1-2, the V gene TRBV29-1; the match to TRBD1 covers 8 bases. This CDR3 comprises 12 residues. Germline V CDR1 and CDR2: SQVTM, ANQGSEA. The V segment lost 7 bases and the J segment 2 bases; nucleotides outside the gene matches: 3. CDR3 sequence reads: CSADRVNYGYTF. CDR3 bases: TGCAGCGCGGACAGGGTAAACTATGGCTACACCTTC.

The J gene is TRBJ2-7, the V gene TRBV28, with D perhaps matching TRBD1 (6 bases). V lost 1 base and J lost 6, with 13 bases in between. This CDR3 comprises 14 residues. The germline V gene has CDR1 MDHEN and CDR2 SYDVKM. CDR3 sequence reads: CASSLSARGLEQYF. DNA for the CDR3: TGTGCCAGCAGTTTATCGGCCAGGGGCCTCGAGCAGTACTTC.